The 24 T cell receptor beta chains below were found in one sample sequenced in a study of blood T cell repertoires in COVID-19. Here immunoSEQ multiplex PCR was the method, and the copy in TCRdb shows in-frame clones only, minus some. Here the sample spans 310,000 or so clones, around 86% being singletons. Input material: peripheral blood. The receptors come from a woman aged 45-65 years with acute or convalescent COVID-19.

J is TRBJ2-3 and V is TRBV9; 9 positions match TRBD2. V shed 2 bases, J shed 4 bases, and the junction held 11 bases outside the gene matches. Germline assignment: CDR1 SGDLS and CDR2 YYNGEE. This CDR3 spans 17 amino acids. The CDR3 spells CASSVSSGRSGADTQYF. For the CDR3, the DNA is TGTGCCAGCAGCGTGAGTAGCGGGAGATCGGGGGCAGATACGCAGTATTTT.

This clone has just a few counts. The V call is TRBV2, the J call TRBJ1-5; possibly TRBD1 for D (5 bases). The V gene lost 4 bases and the J gene lost 6 bases, with 16 bases spanning the gap. CDR3 size: 15 residues. Germline values: CDR1 SNHLY, CDR2 FYNNEI. As DNA, the CDR3 is TGTGCCAGCAGTGTGGGGAGGGGAGAGGGTCAGCCCCAGCATTTT. Translated, it gives CASSVGRGEGQPQHF.

The chain is built from TRBV7-8 and TRBJ1-5; possible D gene TRBD1, 6 bases. Looked up from germline, CDR1 is SGHVS and CDR2 is FQNEAQ. This CDR3 is 14 amino acids long. The V gene lost 5 bases and the J gene lost 6 bases, with 14 bases spanning the gap. Here the CDR3 DNA reads TGTGCCAGCAGCGCGTACAGGGACCGTCAGCCCCAGCATTTT. The encoded protein is CASSAYRDRQPQHF.

The V call is TRBV5-4, the J call TRBJ1-2, with TRBD1 matching 9 bases. This CDR3 comprises 18 residues. The V and J ends lost 2 bases and 0 bases, in that order; junction bases with no gene match: 11. The V gene's germline CDR1 is SGHNT and CDR2 YYREEE (reference sequence). CDR3 sequence: CASSFGTGPFPSNYGYTF. CDR3 coding DNA: TGTGCCAGCAGCTTCGGGACAGGGCCCTTTCCCTCTAACTATGGCTACACCTTC.

This clone was found a few times. The chain recombines TRBV5-1 with TRBJ1-2; D is undetermined. Trimming stripped 4 bases from V and 2 bases from J, with 15 bases between. CDR3 length equals 15 residues. Germline CDR1 and CDR2: SGHRS and YFSETQ. The CDR3 DNA follows: TGCGCCAGCAGCGTTACAGTTTATTCCAACTATGGCTACACCTTC. It specifies CASSVTVYSNYGYTF.

The chain joins TRBV27 to TRBJ2-7; 8 nucleotides match TRBD1. J gave up 2 bases and V 3 bases, and 6 bases lay outside the gene matches. This CDR3 spans 15 amino acids. CDR1 is MNHEY, CDR2 SMNVEV, per germline (reference sequence). This CDR3 is CASSFVGQVTYEQYF. The CDR3 DNA follows: TGTGCCAGCAGTTTCGTGGGACAGGTCACCTACGAGCAGTACTTC.

This chain joins TRBV3-1 (or the pseudogene TRBV3-2) and TRBJ1-3; 7 bases are shared with TRBD1. The CDR3 runs to 14 residues. From germline, CDR1 is LGHDT and CDR2 YNNKEL (reference sequence). V lost 8 bases and J lost 2; bases outside the gene matches: 6. The CDR3 region has the DNA TGTGCCAGCCGAAATAGGGGGCCTGGAAACACCATATATTTT. Translating gives CASRNRGPGNTIYF.

The rearrangement uses TRBV7-3 and TRBJ2-1; D gene uncertain. Germline V gene lookup returns CDR1 SGHTA and CDR2 FQGTGA. The CDR3 consists of 14 residues. The V and J ends lost 5 bases and 1 base respectively, with 9 bases between them. CDR3 protein: CASSLSASYNEQFF. CDR3 nucleotides: TGTGCCAGCAGCCTCAGCGCGTCCTACAATGAGCAGTTCTTC.

The V gene is TRBV7-8, the J gene TRBJ1-3; the D gene is possibly TRBD1 (6 bases). Trimming removed 2 bases at V and 2 bases at J, with 19 bases between. The CDR3 totals 18 residues. Per the germline V gene, CDR1 is SGHVS and CDR2 is FQNEAQ. As DNA, the CDR3 is TGTGCCAGCAGCTTACGACGGACTTCCGGGGGGCCTGGAAACACCATATATTTT. Its protein product is CASSLRRTSGGPGNTIYF.

The genes are TRBV10-3 and TRBJ2-7, with TRBD2 identical over 11 bases. Germline trimming cut 3 bases from V and 2 bases from J; bases unmatched to any gene: 12. CDR1 is ENHRY and CDR2 is SYGVKD in the germline V gene. The CDR3 consists of 18 residues. CDR3: CAISDASSGRARAYEQYF. As DNA, the CDR3 is TGTGCCATCAGTGATGCAAGTAGCGGGAGGGCCAGGGCCTACGAGCAGTACTTC.

The table lists this clone with a count of one. The J gene is TRBJ2-2, the V gene TRBV6-5; 13 bases agree with TRBD2. From germline, CDR1 is MNHEY and CDR2 SVGAGI. The CDR3 covers 15 residues. The junction had 4 bases not matched to a gene; V was cut back by 8 bases and J by 4 bases. The CDR3, as DNA: TGTGCCAGCCGGACTAGCGGGAGAAGCACCGGGGAGCTGTTTTTT. This sequence encodes CASRTSGRSTGELFF.

This chain joins TRBV27 and TRBJ2-5; a possible D gene is TRBD1 (5 bases). Germline V CDR1 and CDR2: MNHEY, SMNVEV (reference sequence). The CDR3 is 13 residues long. Trimming left V 8 bases short and J 4 bases short, with 14 bases between. The CDR3 sequence: CASSLTQGETQYF. Written as DNA, the CDR3 is TGTGCCAGCTCCTTGACCCAGGGAGAGACCCAGTACTTC.

This clone has a single count. The same CDR3 is also encoded by other DNA sequences in this sample. The V gene is TRBV18, the J gene TRBJ2-3; 10 nucleotides match TRBD2. Germline CDR1 KGHSH, CDR2 LQKENI. This CDR3 is 15 amino acids long. J was trimmed by 1 base and V by 2 bases; bases with no gene match: 0. The CDR3 DNA reads TGTGCCAGCTCACCAGGACTAGCGGGCACAGATACGCAGTATTTT. It yields the protein CASSPGLAGTDTQYF.

Only a few counts were recorded for this clone. The V call is TRBV19, the J call TRBJ2-1, with D maybe TRBD2 (6 bases). V was shortened by 6 bases and J by 8 bases, with 14 bases between the two germline ends. Germline CDR1 is LNHDA and CDR2 is SQIVND (reference sequence). The CDR3 loop spans 13 amino acids. The CDR3 is CASRGLLRHEQFF. CDR3 coding DNA: TGTGCCAGTAGAGGACTACTCAGGCATGAGCAGTTCTTC.

This clone was detected a few times. The chain recombines TRBV7-2 with TRBJ2-3, with 16 positions matching TRBD2. The germline V gene encodes CDR1 SGHTA and CDR2 FQGNSA. The CDR3 is made up of 18 amino acids. Unmatched junction bases numbered 7, after V lost 2 bases and J lost 5 bases. CDR3 DNA: TGTGCCAGCAGCTTAACGGGACTAGCGGGAGGGCCGGGAGATACGCAGTATTTT. Translation: CASSLTGLAGGPGDTQYF.

The chain has TRBV6-2 or TRBV6-3 and TRBJ2-5, with 12 nucleotides matching TRBD2. After removal of 2 bases from V and 0 bases from J, the junction contained 4 bases not matched to a gene. The CDR3 covers 17 residues. In germline, CDR1 is MNHEY, CDR2 SVGEGT. CDR3 loop: CASSYIGLAGYQETQYF. The CDR3 DNA follows: TGTGCCAGCAGTTACATTGGACTAGCGGGGTACCAAGAGACCCAGTACTTC.

The chain employs TRBV27 and TRBJ2-5, with 9 bases matching TRBD1. CDR3 length: 16 amino acids. V was pared by 5 bases and J by 5 bases, with 12 bases of the junction left unmatched. Germline V lookup: CDR1 MNHEY, CDR2 SMNVEV (reference sequence). CDR3 in amino acids: CASSPTTGGLAETQYF. DNA for the CDR3: TGTGCCAGCAGTCCCACGACAGGGGGTCTTGCGGAGACCCAGTACTTC.

This clone turned up a few times. V and J are TRBV4-1 and TRBJ2-7; 8 bases align to TRBD2. The trim removed 3 bases at V and 4 bases at J, leaving 11 bases unmatched. The CDR3 consists of 16 residues. Per germline, CDR1 MGHRA and CDR2 YSYEKL. CDR3 protein: CASSHPGLARPYEQYF. The CDR3 nucleotides read TGCGCCAGCAGCCACCCAGGACTAGCCCGCCCGTACGAGCAGTACTTC.

The chain links TRBV4-1 to TRBJ2-3; no clear D. The CDR3 length is 16 residues. Germline CDR1 is MGHRA and CDR2 is YSYEKL. V lost 0 bases and J lost 2, with 12 bases in between. Written as DNA, the CDR3 is TGCGCCAGCAGCCAAGAAAAGAGATTAATCACAGATACGCAGTATTTT. Translated: CASSQEKRLITDTQYF.

This chain links TRBV18 with TRBJ2-7; 9 nucleotides agree with TRBD1. This CDR3 has 14 amino acids. The trim removed 2 bases at V and 6 bases at J, leaving 5 bases unmatched. The V gene's germline CDR1 is KGHSH and CDR2 LQKENI. The DNA for the CDR3 is TGTGCCAGCTCACCATTTGTGACAGGGGGCGAGCAGTACTTC. Translation: CASSPFVTGGEQYF.

This clone was detected a few times. The chain employs TRBV5-4 and TRBJ2-7; tentatively, D is TRBD2 (6 bases). The CDR3 runs 16 residues. Per the germline V gene, CDR1 is SGHNT and CDR2 is YYREEE (reference sequence). Trimming stripped 0 bases from V and 0 bases from J, with 13 bases between. CDR3 nucleotides: TGTGCCAGCAGCTTGGACGTGGGAGGTTACTCCTACGAGCAGTACTTC. Translation: CASSLDVGGYSYEQYF.

This rearrangement joins TRBV6-1 to TRBJ2-7, with 14 bases lining up with TRBD2. The CDR3 consists of 16 residues. CDR1 is MNHNS, CDR2 SASEGT, per germline. With 0 bases clipped from V and 3 bases from J, the junction kept 1 base outside the gene matches. The CDR3 sequence: CASSEAGLAGVYEQYF. The CDR3 DNA is TGTGCCAGCAGTGAAGCGGGACTAGCGGGAGTCTACGAGCAGTACTTC.

This chain uses TRBV21-1 with TRBJ2-1; the table assigns TRBD2, which was not confirmed against the DNA. TRBV21-1 is noted as a pseudogene. The CDR3 sequence is 20 residues long. This CDR3 is CASPRPGQIAGALLGNEQFF. The CDR3 DNA sequence: TGTGCCAGCCCCAGGCCGGGACAGATAGCGGGAGCGCTTCTTGGGAATGAGCAGTTCTTC.

This clone was picked up one time. V usage is TRBV28 and J usage is TRBJ2-4; the D gene is possibly TRBD1 (6 bases). This CDR3 has 18 amino acids. V lost 6 bases and J lost 0, with 21 bases in between. Germline lookup yields CDR1 MDHEN and CDR2 SYDVKM. The DNA for the CDR3 is TGTGCCAGCAGCCCCACCGGACAGCCGAATCAAGCCAAAAACATTCAGTACTTC. The encoded protein is CASSPTGQPNQAKNIQYF. The variable domain in full, with the rest retrieved from reference TRBV28 and TRBJ2-4, is DVKVTQSSRYLVKRTGEKVFLECVQDMDHENMFWYRQDPGLGLRLIYFSYDVKMKEKGDIPEGYSVSREKKERFSLILESASTNQTSMYLCASSPTGQPNQAKNIQYFGAGTRLSVL.